The clone carrying this TCR beta chain was seen a handful of times. The antigen is not known. Germline V gene data show CDR1 as SGHAT and CDR2 as FQDESV (reference sequence). The germline V and J ends were trimmed by 5 bases and 6 bases, with 11 bases remaining between them. This CDR3 is 13 amino acids long. The entry originates in a study of T-cell memory formation after mild COVID-19. Study results and caveats: CD4+ bias marked clones expanding day 15 to 37, unlike balanced contracting clones.

TCR alpha and TCR beta cDNA libraries carrying sample barcodes and UMIs came from 5'RACE with constant-segment primers. Each CDR3 protein is one row after TCRdb ran MiXCR on the 5' RACE reads. The sample has roughly 47,000 distinct CDR3 sequences, approximately 7.6% seen once. The rearrangement uses TRBV11-1 and TRBJ2-1, with D perhaps TRBD1 (6 bases). Input material: PBMCs or a T cell subset sorted from them (not recorded which). The origin of this receptor is a man aged 18 to 35 who had mild COVID-19 (a few samples of this study predate the infection). Cell type and time point are not known. The CDR3 DNA sequence: TGTGCCAGCAGCAGGACAGTAACCAATGAGCAGTTCTTC. Its translation is CASSRTVTNEQFF.